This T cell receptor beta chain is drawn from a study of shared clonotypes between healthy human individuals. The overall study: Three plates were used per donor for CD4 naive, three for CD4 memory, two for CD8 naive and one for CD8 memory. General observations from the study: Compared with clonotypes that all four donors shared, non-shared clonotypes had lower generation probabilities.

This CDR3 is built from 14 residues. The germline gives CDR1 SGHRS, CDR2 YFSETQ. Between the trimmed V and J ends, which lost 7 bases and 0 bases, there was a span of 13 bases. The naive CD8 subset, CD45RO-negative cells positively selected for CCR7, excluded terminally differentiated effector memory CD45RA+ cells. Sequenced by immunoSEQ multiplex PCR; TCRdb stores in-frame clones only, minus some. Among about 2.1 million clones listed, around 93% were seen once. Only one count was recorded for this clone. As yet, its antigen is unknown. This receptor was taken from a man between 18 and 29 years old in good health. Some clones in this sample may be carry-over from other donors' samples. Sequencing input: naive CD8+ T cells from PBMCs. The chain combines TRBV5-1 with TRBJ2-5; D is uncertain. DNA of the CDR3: TGCGCCAGCGGAAAGGAGAGGAACCAAGAGACCCAGTACTTC. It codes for CASGKERNQETQYF. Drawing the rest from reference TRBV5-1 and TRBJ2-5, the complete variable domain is KAGVTQTPRYLIKTRGQQVTLSCSPISGHRSVSWYQQTPGQGLQFLFEYFSETQRNKGNFPGRFSGRQFSNSRSEMNVSTLELGDSALYLCASGKERNQETQYFGPGTRLLVL.